These T cell receptor beta chains were read from a single sample in a study of T-cell reconstitution after alpha-beta-depleted transplantation in children. Each CDR3 protein is one row after TCRdb ran MiXCR on the PCR reads. The table has 490,000 or so distinct CDR3 sequences, under 12% seen once; the top ten hold just over 2%. Sequenced material: PBMCs, taken before TCRalphabeta/CD19-depleted stem cell transplant. The receptors derive from a child aged 2 to 10 with inherited bone marrow failure, due to receive a stem cell transplant. The conserved cysteine and the conserved F or W are not part of the CDR3 here. Each record gives: V gene, J gene, CDR3 protein.

>TRBV29-1|TRBJ2-2
SFILERDTGELF
>TRBV7-2|TRBJ2-5
ASSPPGLATETQY
>TRBV6-5|TRBJ2-1
ASSYIGLAHNEQF
>TRBV12-3/TRBV12-4|TRBJ2-7
ASSPDGLAEYEQY
>TRBV9|TRBJ2-1
ASSAGTGELSSYNEQF
>TRBV7-9|TRBJ2-3
ASSPWSREGPADTQY
>TRBV6-1|TRBJ1-1
ASSENLGSRTEAF
>TRBV12-3/TRBV12-4|TRBJ2-5
ASSFDSGGETQY
>TRBV18|TRBJ2-2
AGGGTNTGELF
>TRBV10-3|TRBJ1-3
AISTSRDRTGNTIY
>TRBV30|TRBJ1-2
AWSADGDGYT
>TRBV29-1|TRBJ1-1
SVEGDRVSEAF
>TRBV4-2|TRBJ1-2
ASMSSTGAGYT
>TRBV6-1|TRBJ1-1
ASRHLGGRTEAF
>TRBV18|TRBJ2-7
ASSPKGTSVAEQY
>TRBV12-3/TRBV12-4|TRBJ2-7
ASSSRGGQVYEQY
>TRBV5-8|TRBJ1-1
ASSLVYLEAF
>TRBV7-8|TRBJ2-5
ASNSDRGQETQY
>TRBV27|TRBJ2-7
ASSWGTSGYEQY
>TRBV12-3/TRBV12-4|TRBJ2-3
ASSLGSVTSTDTQY
>TRBV20-1|TRBJ2-7
SARREVTYEQY
>TRBV7-6|TRBJ2-7
ASSLGPSGEQY
>TRBV27|TRBJ2-5
ASSDRNLQETQY
>TRBV12-3/TRBV12-4|TRBJ2-1
ASSLVPSGDYNEQF
>TRBV7-8|TRBJ2-4
ASSLNLWTRGNIQY
>TRBV18|TRBJ1-2
ASSPRQINGYT
>TRBV15|TRBJ2-1
ATSRVGEGLYNEQF
>TRBV29-1|TRBJ2-3
SVSAGVPDTQY
>TRBV10-3|TRBJ2-5
ATAEGLAMKGAQY
>TRBV5-1|TRBJ2-7
ASSFDRGIHEQY
>TRBV6-2/TRBV6-3|TRBJ2-2
ASSYSKPGTGELF
>TRBV27|TRBJ2-1
ASRGGGGWYNEQF
>TRBV28|TRBJ2-2
ASSFLTDSNTGELF
>TRBV19|TRBJ1-2
ASSMATGNYGYT